This T cell receptor (beta chain) was sequenced in a study of PD-L1 blockade in urothelial cancer. Study-level background: Analysis of blood occurred 3 weeks (second dose) and 6 weeks after treatment start.

Specified time point: pretreatment peripheral blood. Templates that were synthetic TCR analogs were spiked into each PCR. Profiling relied on immunoSEQ multiplex PCR, and the TCRdb table lists in-frame clones only, not all of them. Among tens of thousands of clones, about 83% were seen once, and the ten largest hold about an eighth. This CDR3 comprises 15 residues. The germline gives CDR1 LNHDA, CDR2 SQIVND (reference sequence). The J segment lost 4 bases and the V segment lost 3 bases, leaving 6 bases of the junction unmatched. The chain links TRBV19 to TRBJ1-2; TRBD1 agrees at 9 bases. Sequencing was performed on PBMCs, taken around atezolizumab (anti-PD-L1) treatment. The sequence was collected from a man aged 60 to 69 with urothelial cancer. This CDR3 is CASSMAGTGPYGYTF. The CDR3 bases are TGTGCCAGTAGTATGGCCGGGACAGGGCCCTATGGCTACACCTTC. Using reference TRBV19 and TRBJ1-2 for the parts outside the CDR3, the full variable domain is DGGITQSPKYLFRKEGQNVTLSCEQNLNHDAMYWYRQDPGQGLRLIYYSQIVNDFQKGDIAEGYSVSREKKESFPLTVTSAQKNPTAFYLCASSMAGTGPYGYTFGSGTRLTVV.